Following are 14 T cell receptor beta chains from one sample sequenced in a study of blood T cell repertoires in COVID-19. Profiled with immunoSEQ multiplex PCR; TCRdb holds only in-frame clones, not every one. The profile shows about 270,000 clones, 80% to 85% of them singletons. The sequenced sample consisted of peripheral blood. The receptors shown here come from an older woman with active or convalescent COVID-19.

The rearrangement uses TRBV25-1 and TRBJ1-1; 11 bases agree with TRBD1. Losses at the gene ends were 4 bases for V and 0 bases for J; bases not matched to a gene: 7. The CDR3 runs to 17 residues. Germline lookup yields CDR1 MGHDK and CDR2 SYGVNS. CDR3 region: CASSGRTGGILNTEAFF. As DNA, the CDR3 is TGTGCCAGCAGTGGACGGACAGGGGGCATTTTGAACACTGAAGCTTTCTTT.

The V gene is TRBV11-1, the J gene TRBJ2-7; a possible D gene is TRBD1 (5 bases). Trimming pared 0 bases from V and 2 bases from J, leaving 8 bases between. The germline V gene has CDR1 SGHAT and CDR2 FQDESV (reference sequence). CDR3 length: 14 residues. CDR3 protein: CASSLATGAYEQYF. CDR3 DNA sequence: TGTGCCAGCAGCTTAGCCACAGGAGCCTACGAGCAGTACTTC.

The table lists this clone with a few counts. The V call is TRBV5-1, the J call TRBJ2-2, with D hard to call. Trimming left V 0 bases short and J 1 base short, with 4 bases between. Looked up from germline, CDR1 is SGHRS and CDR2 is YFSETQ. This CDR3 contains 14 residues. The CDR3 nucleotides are TGCGCCAGCAGCTTGGACGGGAACACCGGGGAGCTGTTTTTT. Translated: CASSLDGNTGELFF.

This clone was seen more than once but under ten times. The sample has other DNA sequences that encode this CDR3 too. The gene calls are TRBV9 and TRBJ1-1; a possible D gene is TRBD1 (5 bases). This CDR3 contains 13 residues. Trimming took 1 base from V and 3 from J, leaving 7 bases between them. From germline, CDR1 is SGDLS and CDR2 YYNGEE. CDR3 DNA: TGTGCCAGCAGCGTACTAGGGGACACTGAAGCTTTCTTT. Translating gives CASSVLGDTEAFF.

CDR3 amino acids: CASSYYTLRERSTGELFF. In DNA, the CDR3 is TGTGCCAGCAGCTACTACACCCTCAGGGAAAGGAGCACCGGGGAGCTGTTTTTT. V gene TRBV7-6 combines with J gene TRBJ2-2, with D maybe TRBD1 (5 bases). V was shortened by 4 bases and J by 4 bases, with 22 bases between the two germline ends. The CDR3 loop spans 18 amino acids. The germline V gene encodes CDR1 SGHVS and CDR2 FNYEAQ.

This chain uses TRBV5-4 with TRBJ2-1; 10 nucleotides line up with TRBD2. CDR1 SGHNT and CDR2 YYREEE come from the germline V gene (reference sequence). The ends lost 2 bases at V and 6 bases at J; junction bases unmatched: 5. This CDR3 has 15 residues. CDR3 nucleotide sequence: TGTGCCAGCAGCTTACAACTAGCGGGGTTCAATGAGCAGTTCTTC. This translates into CASSLQLAGFNEQFF.

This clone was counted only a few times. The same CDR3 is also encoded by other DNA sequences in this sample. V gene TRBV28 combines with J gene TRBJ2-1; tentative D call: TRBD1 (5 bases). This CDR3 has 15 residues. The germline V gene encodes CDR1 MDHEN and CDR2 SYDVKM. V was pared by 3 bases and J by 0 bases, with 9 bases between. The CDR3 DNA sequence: TGTGCCAGCAGTTTCCAGGGAAGCTCCTACAATGAGCAGTTCTTC. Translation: CASSFQGSSYNEQFF.

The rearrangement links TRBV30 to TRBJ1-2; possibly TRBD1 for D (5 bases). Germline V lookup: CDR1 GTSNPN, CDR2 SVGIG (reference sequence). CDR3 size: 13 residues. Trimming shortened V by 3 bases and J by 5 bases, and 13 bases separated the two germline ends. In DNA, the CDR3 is TGTGCCTGGAGCCCGGCAGGGAATTATGGCTACACCTTC. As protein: CAWSPAGNYGYTF.

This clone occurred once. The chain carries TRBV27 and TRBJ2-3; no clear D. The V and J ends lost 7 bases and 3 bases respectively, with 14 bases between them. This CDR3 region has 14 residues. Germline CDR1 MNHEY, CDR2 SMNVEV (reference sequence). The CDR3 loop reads CASNVEAETDTQYF. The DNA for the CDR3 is TGTGCCAGCAACGTAGAGGCAGAAACAGATACGCAGTATTTT.

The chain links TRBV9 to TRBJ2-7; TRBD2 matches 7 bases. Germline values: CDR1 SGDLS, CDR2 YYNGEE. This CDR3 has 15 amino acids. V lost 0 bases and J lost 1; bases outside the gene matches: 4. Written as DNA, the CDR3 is TGTGCCAGCAGCGTAGCGGGGGGTGGGTCCTACGAGCAGTACTTC. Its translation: CASSVAGGGSYEQYF.

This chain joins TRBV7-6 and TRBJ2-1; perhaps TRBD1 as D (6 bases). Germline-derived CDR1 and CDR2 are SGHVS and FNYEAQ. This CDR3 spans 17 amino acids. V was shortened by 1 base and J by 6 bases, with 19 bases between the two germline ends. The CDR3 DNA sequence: TGTGCCAGCAGCTTAGTGGATGCAGGCTTAGGGGGCAATGAGCAGTTCTTC. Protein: CASSLVDAGLGGNEQFF.

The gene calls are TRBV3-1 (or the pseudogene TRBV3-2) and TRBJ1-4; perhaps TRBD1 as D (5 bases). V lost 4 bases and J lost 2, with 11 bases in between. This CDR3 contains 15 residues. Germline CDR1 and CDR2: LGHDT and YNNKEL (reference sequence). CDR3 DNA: TGTGCCAGCAGCCTTTCGGGGGACACTAATGAAAAACTGTTTTTT. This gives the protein CASSLSGDTNEKLFF.

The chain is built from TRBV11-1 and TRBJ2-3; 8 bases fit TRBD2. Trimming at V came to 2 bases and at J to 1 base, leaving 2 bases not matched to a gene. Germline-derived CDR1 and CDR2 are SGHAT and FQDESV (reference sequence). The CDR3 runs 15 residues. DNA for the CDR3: TGTGCCAGCAGCTTACCGGGGGGGGGCACAGATACGCAGTATTTT. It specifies CASSLPGGGTDTQYF.

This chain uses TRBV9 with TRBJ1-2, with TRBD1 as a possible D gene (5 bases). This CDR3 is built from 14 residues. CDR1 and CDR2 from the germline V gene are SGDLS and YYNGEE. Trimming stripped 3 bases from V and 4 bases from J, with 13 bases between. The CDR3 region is CASSERGGVYGYTF. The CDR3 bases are TGTGCCAGCAGCGAGAGGGGCGGGGTCTATGGCTACACCTTC.